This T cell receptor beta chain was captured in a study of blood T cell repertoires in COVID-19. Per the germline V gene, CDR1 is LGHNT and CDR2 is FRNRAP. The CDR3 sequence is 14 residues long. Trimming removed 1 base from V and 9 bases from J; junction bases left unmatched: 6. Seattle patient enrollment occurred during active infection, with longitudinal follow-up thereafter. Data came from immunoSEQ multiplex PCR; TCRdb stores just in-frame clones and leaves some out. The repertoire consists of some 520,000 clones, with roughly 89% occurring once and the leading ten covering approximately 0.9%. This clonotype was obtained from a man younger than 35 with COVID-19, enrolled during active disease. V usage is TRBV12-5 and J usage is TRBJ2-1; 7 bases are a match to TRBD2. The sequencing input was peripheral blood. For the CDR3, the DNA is TGTGCTAGTGGTTTGGAAGGGCGGGGGACTGAGCAGTTCTTC. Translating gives CASGLEGRGTEQFF.